This paragraph reports one TCR beta chain. The protocol was immunoSEQ multiplex PCR, while the TCRdb copy is restricted to in-frame clones and leaves out a portion. The table has roughly 450,000 clones, roughly 91% seen once. Trimming removed 0 bases from V and 7 bases from J; junction bases left unmatched: 5. The CDR3 extends over 14 amino acids. Germline CDR1 is SGHTA and CDR2 is FQGNSA. Two negative PCRs, clearance, or symptom resolution had been documented for recovered Cohort 3 donors. The data are from a study of blood T cell repertoires in COVID-19. The TCR was taken from a man younger than 35 who had recovered from COVID-19. Sequencing was done on a sample of PBMCs or T cells enriched from blood (not recorded which). This chain connects TRBV7-2 to TRBJ1-2, with 7 nucleotides matching TRBD1. The chain's CDR3 is CASSLAQGVGGYTF. DNA for the CDR3: TGTGCCAGCAGCTTAGCGCAGGGGGTAGGTGGCTACACCTTC.